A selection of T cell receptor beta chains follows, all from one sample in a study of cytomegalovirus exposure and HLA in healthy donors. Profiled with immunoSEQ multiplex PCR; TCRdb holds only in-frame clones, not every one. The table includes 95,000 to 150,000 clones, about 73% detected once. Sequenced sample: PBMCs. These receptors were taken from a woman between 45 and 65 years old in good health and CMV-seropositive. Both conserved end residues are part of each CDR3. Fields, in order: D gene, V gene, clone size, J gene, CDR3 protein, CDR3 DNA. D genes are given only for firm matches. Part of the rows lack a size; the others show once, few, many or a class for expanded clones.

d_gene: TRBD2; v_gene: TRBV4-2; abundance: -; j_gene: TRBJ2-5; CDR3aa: CASSPWAFGRTSVSSSLETQYF; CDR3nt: TGTGCCAGCAGCCCCTGGGCTTTTGGTAGGACTAGCGTTAGTTCTAGTCTGGAGACCCAGTACTTC
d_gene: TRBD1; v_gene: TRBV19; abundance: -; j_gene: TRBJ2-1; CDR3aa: CARTRDRTLYNEQFF; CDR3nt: TGTGCCAGGACCCGGGACAGAACTTTGTACAATGAGCAGTTCTTC
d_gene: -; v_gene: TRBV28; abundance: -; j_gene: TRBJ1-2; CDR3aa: CASSLSQTLNYGYTF; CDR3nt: TGTGCCAGCAGTTTGTCACAGACCTTAAACTATGGCTACACCTTC
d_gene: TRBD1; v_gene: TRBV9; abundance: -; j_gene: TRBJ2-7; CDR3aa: CASSVGQGTYEQYF; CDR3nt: TGTGCCAGCAGCGTGGGACAGGGTACCTACGAGCAGTACTTC
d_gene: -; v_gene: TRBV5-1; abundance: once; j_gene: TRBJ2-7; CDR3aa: CASSLVDPTGAEQYF; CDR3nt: TGCGCCAGCAGCTTGGTGGACCCAACGGGAGCCGAGCAGTACTTC
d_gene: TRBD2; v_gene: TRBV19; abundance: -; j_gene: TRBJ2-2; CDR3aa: CASSTPKRSSGGTTGELFF; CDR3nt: TGTGCCAGTAGTACCCCAAAAAGATCTAGCGGGGGGACCACCGGGGAGCTGTTTTTT
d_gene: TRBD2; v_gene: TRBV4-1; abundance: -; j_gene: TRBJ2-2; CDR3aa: CASSERGGLGTGELFF; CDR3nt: TGCGCCAGCAGCGAGCGGGGGGGCCTTGGGACCGGGGAGCTGTTTTTT
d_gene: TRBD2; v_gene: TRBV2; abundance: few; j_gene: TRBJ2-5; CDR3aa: CASSEGTSGAKETQYF; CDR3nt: TGTGCCAGCAGTGAAGGTACTAGCGGAGCAAAAGAGACCCAGTACTTC
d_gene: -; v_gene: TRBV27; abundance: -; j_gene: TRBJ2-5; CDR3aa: CASSPVVRGETQYF; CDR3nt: TGTGCCAGCAGTCCTGTAGTGCGGGGAGAGACCCAGTACTTC
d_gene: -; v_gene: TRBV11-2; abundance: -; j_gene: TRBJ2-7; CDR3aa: CASSLGTRYYEQYF; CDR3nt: TGTGCCAGCAGCTTGGGGACTCGCTACTACGAGCAGTACTTC
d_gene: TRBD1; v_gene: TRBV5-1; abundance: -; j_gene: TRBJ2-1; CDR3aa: CASSSLGQGGDEQFF; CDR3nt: TGCGCCAGCAGCTCTCTTGGACAAGGGGGCGATGAGCAGTTCTTC
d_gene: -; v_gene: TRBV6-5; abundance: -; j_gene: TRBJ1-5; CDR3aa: CASGEGGNQPQHF; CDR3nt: TGTGCCAGCGGTGAGGGAGGCAATCAGCCCCAGCATTTT
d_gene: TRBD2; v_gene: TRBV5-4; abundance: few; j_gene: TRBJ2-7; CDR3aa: CASSLQRGGSYEQYF; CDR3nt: TGTGCCAGCAGCTTGCAGCGGGGGGGCTCCTACGAGCAGTACTTC
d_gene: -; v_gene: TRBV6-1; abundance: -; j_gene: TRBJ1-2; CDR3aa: CASISGINYGYTF; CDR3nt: TGTGCCAGCATATCGGGGATCAACTATGGCTACACCTTC
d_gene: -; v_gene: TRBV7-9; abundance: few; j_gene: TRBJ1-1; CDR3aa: CASSLGAANTEAFF; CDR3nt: TGTGCCAGCAGCTTAGGGGCAGCCAACACTGAAGCTTTCTTT
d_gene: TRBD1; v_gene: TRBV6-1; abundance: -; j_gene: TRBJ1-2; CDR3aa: CASSEKGQGNYGYTF; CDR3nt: TGTGCCAGCAGTGAAAAAGGACAGGGCAACTATGGCTACACCTTC
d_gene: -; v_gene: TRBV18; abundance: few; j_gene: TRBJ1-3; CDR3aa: CASSSYRDSGNTIYF; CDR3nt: TGTGCCAGCTCATCGTACAGAGACTCTGGAAACACCATATATTTT
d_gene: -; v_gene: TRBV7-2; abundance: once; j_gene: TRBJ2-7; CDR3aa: CASSLGTTYEQYF; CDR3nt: TGTGCCAGCAGCTTAGGGACAACCTACGAGCAGTACTTC
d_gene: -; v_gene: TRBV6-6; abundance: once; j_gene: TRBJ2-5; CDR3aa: CASWLGGGRETQYF; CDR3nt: TGTGCCAGCTGGCTTGGGGGAGGTAGAGAGACCCAGTACTTC
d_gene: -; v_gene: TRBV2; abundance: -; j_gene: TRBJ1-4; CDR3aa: CASSASQVGEKLFF; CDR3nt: TGTGCCAGCAGTGCTTCACAGGTCGGTGAAAAACTGTTTTTT
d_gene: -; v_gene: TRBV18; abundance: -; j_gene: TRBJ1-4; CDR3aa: CASSPPGLQERAFF; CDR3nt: TGTGCCAGCTCACCACCGGGACTCCAAGAACGTGCGTTTTTT
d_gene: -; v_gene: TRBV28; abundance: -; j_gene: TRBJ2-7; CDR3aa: CASSFEQYEQYF; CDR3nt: TGTGCCAGCAGTTTTGAGCAATACGAGCAGTACTTC
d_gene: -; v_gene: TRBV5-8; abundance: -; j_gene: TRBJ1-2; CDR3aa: CASSFQGTSYGYTF; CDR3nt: TGTGCCAGCAGCTTTCAGGGGACCTCCTATGGCTACACCTTC
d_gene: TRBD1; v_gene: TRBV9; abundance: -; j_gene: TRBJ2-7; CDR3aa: CASSRRGIIYEQYF; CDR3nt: TGTGCCAGCAGCCGCAGGGGGATAATCTACGAGCAGTACTTC
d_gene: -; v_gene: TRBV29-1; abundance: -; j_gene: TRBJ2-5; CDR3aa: CSVWAQETQYF; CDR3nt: TGCAGCGTCTGGGCCCAAGAGACCCAGTACTTC
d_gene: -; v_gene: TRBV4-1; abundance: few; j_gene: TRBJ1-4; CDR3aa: CASSSNFATNEKLFF; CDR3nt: TGCGCCAGCAGCTCAAACTTTGCAACTAATGAAAAACTGTTTTTT